The entry below gives a single T cell receptor beta chain sequence along with its context. Its target is not known. Use of 60 Vbeta and 13 Jbeta primers characterized the PCR. The table came from immunoSEQ multiplex PCR; TCRdb's copy has only in-frame clones and leaves some out. The sample shows around 130,000 clones, 70% to 75% of them seen only once. Healthy people donating bone marrow made up the donors. This CDR3 is 14 amino acids long. Germline V gene lookup returns CDR1 SGHRS and CDR2 YFSETQ. Trimming took 5 bases from V and 1 from J, leaving 12 bases between them. This sample stems from a study of cytomegalovirus exposure and HLA in healthy donors. Study conclusions and caveats: Some highly shared sequence variants likely arose as a pipeline artifact. Reports described diagnosis of cytomegalovirus status by the classifier as highly specific and sensitive. An analysis that came later showed most CMV-associated TCR beta chains appearing HLA-restricted.

This chain links TRBV5-1 with TRBJ2-5; a possible D gene is TRBD2 (5 bases). The sequenced material came from PBMCs. The receptor was isolated from a woman aged 40 to 55 in good health and CMV-seropositive. The CDR3 region is CASRRVILQETQYF. In DNA form, the CDR3 reads TGCGCCAGCAGGCGGGTAATTCTCCAAGAGACCCAGTACTTC.